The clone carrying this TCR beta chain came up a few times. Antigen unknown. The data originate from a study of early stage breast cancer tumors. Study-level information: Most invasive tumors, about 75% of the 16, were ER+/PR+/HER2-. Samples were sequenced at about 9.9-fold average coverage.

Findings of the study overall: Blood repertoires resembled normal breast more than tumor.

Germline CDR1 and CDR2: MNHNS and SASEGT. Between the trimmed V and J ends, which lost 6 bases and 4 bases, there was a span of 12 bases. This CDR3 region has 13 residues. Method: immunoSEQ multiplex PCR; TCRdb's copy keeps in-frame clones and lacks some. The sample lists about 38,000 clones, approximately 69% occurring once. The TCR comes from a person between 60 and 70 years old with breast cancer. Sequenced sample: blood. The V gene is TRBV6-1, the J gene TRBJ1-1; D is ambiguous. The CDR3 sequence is CASSQTRVTEAFF. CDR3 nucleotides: TGTGCCAGCAGCCAAACGAGGGTCACTGAAGCTTTCTTT.